This T cell receptor (beta chain) was recovered during a study of CD8+ T cells in alopecia areata. The study's findings and limits: TCR sharing was clearer in mice than between patients, perhaps partly owing to patient HLA diversity.

CD4+ and CD8+ T cells were sorted from PBMCs. This CDR3 is built from 16 residues. Germline V gives CDR1 SGHRS, CDR2 YFSETQ. Germline trimming cut 4 bases from V and 1 base from J; bases unmatched to any gene: 7. After isolation, RNA underwent reverse transcription to generate cDNA as the sequencing template. Assay used: immunoSEQ multiplex PCR; TCRdb lists only in-frame clones, some missing. The table includes 120,000 or so clones, over 60% detected once. As regards this clone: Its antigen is undetermined.

The V and J genes are TRBV5-1 and TRBJ1-1, with 10 nucleotides matching TRBD1. This clonotype was sampled from a human donor in good health. The sequencing sample was made of CD4+ T cells sorted from blood. The CDR3, as DNA: TGCGCCAGCAGCGGGGGACAGGGGATACCGAACACTGAAGCTTTCTTT. Translating it yields CASSGGQGIPNTEAFF.